The rows below give T cell receptor beta chains drawn from one sample of a study of shared clonotypes between healthy human individuals. Produced via immunoSEQ multiplex PCR; TCRdb's table is partial and in-frame only. The table shows over a million clones, with 95% to 99% occurring only once. Sequencing was done on a sample of naive CD4+ T cells sorted from blood. These receptors were obtained from a man aged 25 to 40 in good health. Both conserved end residues are part of each CDR3. Fields, in order: CDR3 DNA, CDR3 protein, D gene, J gene, V gene, clone size. D genes are given only for firm matches. Some rows have no size entry. The others give once, few or many, or a class for an expanded clone.

cdr3_nt: TGTGCCAGCTCACCGTCGTACGACGGCCTTTGGGGCTACACCTTC
cdr3_aa: CASSPSYDGLWGYTF
d_call: -
j_call: TRBJ1-2
v_call: TRBV18
clone_size: once

cdr3_nt: TGTGCCAGCTCACCGGGGAACCAAGAGACCCAGTACTTC
cdr3_aa: CASSPGNQETQYF
d_call: -
j_call: TRBJ2-5
v_call: TRBV18
clone_size: -

cdr3_nt: TGTGCCAGCAGCGTATTAGGGGGCGGGGATGAGCAGTTCTTC
cdr3_aa: CASSVLGGGDEQFF
d_call: -
j_call: TRBJ2-1
v_call: TRBV9
clone_size: -

cdr3_nt: TGTGCCAGCATGTTTTTAACGAACACCGGGGAGCTGTTTTTT
cdr3_aa: CASMFLTNTGELFF
d_call: -
j_call: TRBJ2-2
v_call: TRBV28
clone_size: -

cdr3_nt: TGTGCCAGCAGCCCCGAGACGGCCGGGGAGCTGTTTTTT
cdr3_aa: CASSPETAGELFF
d_call: -
j_call: TRBJ2-2
v_call: TRBV11-3
clone_size: -

cdr3_nt: TGCGCCAGCAGTCTAGAAAACGCTGAAGCTTTCTTT
cdr3_aa: CASSLENAEAFF
d_call: -
j_call: TRBJ1-1
v_call: TRBV5-1
clone_size: -

cdr3_nt: TGTGCCAGCGCCTTAGAACGGGTAGGTGAGCAGTTCTTC
cdr3_aa: CASALERVGEQFF
d_call: -
j_call: TRBJ2-1
v_call: TRBV6-1
clone_size: -

cdr3_nt: TGCAGTGCTAGGGGGTACGAGCAGTACTTC
cdr3_aa: CSARGYEQYF
d_call: -
j_call: TRBJ2-7
v_call: TRBV20-1
clone_size: -

cdr3_nt: TGTGCTCACAGCAGCCTTGCCCGACAGTACTCCTACGAGCAGTACTTC
cdr3_aa: CAHSSLARQYSYEQYF
d_call: -
j_call: TRBJ2-7
v_call: TRBV28
clone_size: once

cdr3_nt: TGCGCCAGCAGCCAAGGCATAGCGAGGACTAGGGACGAGCAGTACTTC
cdr3_aa: CASSQGIARTRDEQYF
d_call: TRBD2
j_call: TRBJ2-7
v_call: TRBV4-1
clone_size: -

cdr3_nt: TGTGCCAGCAGCTTAAGTGTAGGGAGTGGCGGGGAGCTGTTTTTT
cdr3_aa: CASSLSVGSGGELFF
d_call: -
j_call: TRBJ2-2
v_call: TRBV7-3
clone_size: -

cdr3_nt: TGTGCCAGCAGCTTGGAATTGGCGCGGGACAGGGGGCCGGAGCAGTTCTTC
cdr3_aa: CASSLELARDRGPEQFF
d_call: TRBD1
j_call: TRBJ2-1
v_call: TRBV5-5
clone_size: -

cdr3_nt: TGCGCCAGCAGCTTGGTGCCTAGCGGGACGCTGAATGAGCAGTTCTTC
cdr3_aa: CASSLVPSGTLNEQFF
d_call: TRBD2
j_call: TRBJ2-1
v_call: TRBV5-1
clone_size: -

cdr3_nt: TGTGCCAGCAGCTCCAACAGGGGGTTTTACGAGCAGTACTTC
cdr3_aa: CASSSNRGFYEQYF
d_call: TRBD1
j_call: TRBJ2-7
v_call: TRBV11-2
clone_size: -

cdr3_nt: TGTGCCAGCAGCTTTTACAGCGGGACCAGAACCGGGGAGCTGTTTTTT
cdr3_aa: CASSFYSGTRTGELFF
d_call: TRBD2
j_call: TRBJ2-2
v_call: TRBV7-3
clone_size: -

cdr3_nt: TGTGCCAGCAGCGTAGGGAGCGAGGCCTACGAGCAGTACTTC
cdr3_aa: CASSVGSEAYEQYF
d_call: -
j_call: TRBJ2-7
v_call: TRBV9
clone_size: -

cdr3_nt: TGTGCCAGCAGTCCCCCTGGATTTTTAGGGGCCTCCTACGAGCAGTACTTC
cdr3_aa: CASSPPGFLGASYEQYF
d_call: -
j_call: TRBJ2-7
v_call: TRBV28
clone_size: -

cdr3_nt: TGCGCCAGCAGCAACGGGGGAGAAGAGACCCAGTACTTC
cdr3_aa: CASSNGGEETQYF
d_call: -
j_call: TRBJ2-5
v_call: TRBV5-1
clone_size: -

cdr3_nt: TGTGCCAGCTCACCAGGGACAGGGGGCCTTCTTAATGAGCAGTTCTTC
cdr3_aa: CASSPGTGGLLNEQFF
d_call: TRBD1
j_call: TRBJ2-1
v_call: TRBV18
clone_size: -

cdr3_nt: TGTGCCAGCTCCACGGGGGCTTTCTTT
cdr3_aa: CASSTGAFF
d_call: -
j_call: TRBJ1-1
v_call: TRBV7-6
clone_size: -

cdr3_nt: TGTGCCAGCAGTTTATATGGCGCCGGAAACACCATATATTTT
cdr3_aa: CASSLYGAGNTIYF
d_call: -
j_call: TRBJ1-3
v_call: TRBV28
clone_size: -

cdr3_nt: TGTGCCAGCTCACCACTAGCGGGAGCCACAGATACGCAGTATTTT
cdr3_aa: CASSPLAGATDTQYF
d_call: TRBD2
j_call: TRBJ2-3
v_call: TRBV18
clone_size: few

cdr3_nt: TGTGCCAGCAGTTTACAAGCGGGACCCTACGAGCAGTACTTC
cdr3_aa: CASSLQAGPYEQYF
d_call: TRBD2
j_call: TRBJ2-7
v_call: TRBV27
clone_size: -

cdr3_nt: TGTGCCAGCAGCGCAGAGCCAGGGGGCAGACAAACTGAAGCTTTCTTT
cdr3_aa: CASSAEPGGRQTEAFF
d_call: TRBD1
j_call: TRBJ1-1
v_call: TRBV5-4
clone_size: -

cdr3_nt: TGTGCCAGCAGCTCCGGGACAGACACCGCCTACGAGCAGTACTTC
cdr3_aa: CASSSGTDTAYEQYF
d_call: TRBD1
j_call: TRBJ2-7
v_call: TRBV5-4
clone_size: -

cdr3_nt: TGTGCCAGCAGCCAAGAGACTAGTAAAGAGACCCAGTACTTC
cdr3_aa: CASSQETSKETQYF
d_call: -
j_call: TRBJ2-5
v_call: TRBV4-2
clone_size: -

cdr3_nt: TGTGCCAGCAGTGCGTGGACAGGCAACAGGGAGCCCCAGCATTTT
cdr3_aa: CASSAWTGNREPQHF
d_call: TRBD1
j_call: TRBJ1-5
v_call: TRBV6-1
clone_size: -

cdr3_nt: TGTGCCAGCAGCTTGGACACCGGAGATGAAAAACTGTTTTTT
cdr3_aa: CASSLDTGDEKLFF
d_call: -
j_call: TRBJ1-4
v_call: TRBV5-4
clone_size: -

cdr3_nt: TGTGCCAGCCGGGACAGCCGCTACGAGCAGTACTTC
cdr3_aa: CASRDSRYEQYF
d_call: -
j_call: TRBJ2-7
v_call: TRBV21-1
clone_size: -

cdr3_nt: TGCGCCAGCAGCTTGGGGATTACACGGGTGGGGGAGCAGTACTTC
cdr3_aa: CASSLGITRVGEQYF
d_call: -
j_call: TRBJ2-7
v_call: TRBV5-1
clone_size: -

cdr3_nt: TGTGCCAGCAGTCCCTCAGAAAGCTCCTACAATGAGCAGTTCTTC
cdr3_aa: CASSPSESSYNEQFF
d_call: -
j_call: TRBJ2-1
v_call: TRBV28
clone_size: -

cdr3_nt: TGTGCCAGTAGTATAAACAGGATTCCGTCTGAAGCTTTCTTT
cdr3_aa: CASSINRIPSEAFF
d_call: -
j_call: TRBJ1-1
v_call: TRBV19
clone_size: -

cdr3_nt: TGTGCTAGCTGGGTAGCGGGAGGCTCCTACGAGCAGTACTTC
cdr3_aa: CASWVAGGSYEQYF
d_call: TRBD2
j_call: TRBJ2-7
v_call: TRBV2
clone_size: -

cdr3_nt: TGTGCCAGCAGTGAATGGTTCTCCAGGACTAGCGGGAGCTCGCAGTACTTC
cdr3_aa: CASSEWFSRTSGSSQYF
d_call: TRBD2
j_call: TRBJ2-7
v_call: TRBV2
clone_size: -

cdr3_nt: TGTGCCAGCAGCCAGACTAGGAGGGAGCAGTACTTC
cdr3_aa: CASSQTRREQYF
d_call: -
j_call: TRBJ2-7
v_call: TRBV6-6
clone_size: -

cdr3_nt: TGTGCCAGCGGTTGGGGGAAAGAGACCCAGTACTTC
cdr3_aa: CASGWGKETQYF
d_call: -
j_call: TRBJ2-5
v_call: TRBV2
clone_size: -

cdr3_nt: TGTGCCACCACCCGGGACAGTAGCAATCAGCCCCAGCATTTT
cdr3_aa: CATTRDSSNQPQHF
d_call: TRBD1
j_call: TRBJ1-5
v_call: TRBV10-3
clone_size: -

cdr3_nt: TGTGCCAGCAGCTTTGGCGGGATCGGGTACGAGCAGTACTTC
cdr3_aa: CASSFGGIGYEQYF
d_call: -
j_call: TRBJ2-7
v_call: TRBV5-4
clone_size: -

cdr3_nt: TGCGCCAACAGCCTTGGGCATACTAGCACAGATACGCAGTATTTT
cdr3_aa: CANSLGHTSTDTQYF
d_call: -
j_call: TRBJ2-3
v_call: TRBV5-1
clone_size: -

cdr3_nt: TGTGCCAGCACCCCGGGTGGGGGGCAATTTGGCTACACCTTC
cdr3_aa: CASTPGGGQFGYTF
d_call: -
j_call: TRBJ1-2
v_call: TRBV5-4
clone_size: few

cdr3_nt: TGTGCCTGGATTTATTTAAGCCCCTACCATGGCTACACCTTC
cdr3_aa: CAWIYLSPYHGYTF
d_call: -
j_call: TRBJ1-2
v_call: TRBV30
clone_size: -

cdr3_nt: TGTGCCAGTGAGCGGGTCCCGTCGGGTGAGCAGTTCTTC
cdr3_aa: CASERVPSGEQFF
d_call: -
j_call: TRBJ2-1
v_call: TRBV19
clone_size: -

cdr3_nt: TGTGCCAGCAGCCAAGAAGTCTCGCAAGACTACGAGCAGTACTTC
cdr3_aa: CASSQEVSQDYEQYF
d_call: -
j_call: TRBJ2-7
v_call: TRBV4-2
clone_size: -

cdr3_nt: TGTGCCAGCAGCACCACTAGCGGGAGTTCGTTCTTC
cdr3_aa: CASSTTSGSSFF
d_call: TRBD2
j_call: TRBJ2-1
v_call: TRBV28
clone_size: -

cdr3_nt: TGCAGTGCTAGAGAACGATTTCCGCAGTTCTTC
cdr3_aa: CSARERFPQFF
d_call: -
j_call: TRBJ2-1
v_call: TRBV20-1
clone_size: -

cdr3_nt: TGTGCCAGCAGAAGGGACAGGGGGCTAAATCAGCCCCAGCATTTT
cdr3_aa: CASRRDRGLNQPQHF
d_call: TRBD1
j_call: TRBJ1-5
v_call: TRBV2
clone_size: -

cdr3_nt: TGTGCCAGCAGGCCTCCAGGGGTTGACACTGAAGCTTTCTTT
cdr3_aa: CASRPPGVDTEAFF
d_call: -
j_call: TRBJ1-1
v_call: TRBV6-6
clone_size: -

cdr3_nt: TGTGCCAGTGGCAGGACACCGAACACCGGGGAGCTGTTTTTT
cdr3_aa: CASGRTPNTGELFF
d_call: -
j_call: TRBJ2-2
v_call: TRBV19
clone_size: -